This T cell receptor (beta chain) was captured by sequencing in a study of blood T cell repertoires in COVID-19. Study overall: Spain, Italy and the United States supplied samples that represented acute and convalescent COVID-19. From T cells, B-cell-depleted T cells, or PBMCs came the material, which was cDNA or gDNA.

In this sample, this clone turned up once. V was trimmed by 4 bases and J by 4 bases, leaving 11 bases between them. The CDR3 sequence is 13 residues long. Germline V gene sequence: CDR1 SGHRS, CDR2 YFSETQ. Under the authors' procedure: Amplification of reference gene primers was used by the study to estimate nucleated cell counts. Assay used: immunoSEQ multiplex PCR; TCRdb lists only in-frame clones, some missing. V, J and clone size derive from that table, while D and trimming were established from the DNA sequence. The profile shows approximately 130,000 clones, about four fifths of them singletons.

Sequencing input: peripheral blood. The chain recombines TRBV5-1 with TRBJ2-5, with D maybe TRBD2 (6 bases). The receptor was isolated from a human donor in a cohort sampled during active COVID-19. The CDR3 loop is CASSVIGGETQYF. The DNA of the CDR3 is TGCGCCAGCAGCGTCATCGGGGGAGAGACCCAGTACTTC.